The 23 T cell receptor beta chains below come from one sample, sequenced in a study of Ad26.COV2.S vaccination and SARS-CoV-2 variants. TCRdb's copy holds only in-frame clones and misses some; the assay was immunoSEQ multiplex PCR. The sample has about 440,000 clones; less than 95% are singletons. Treatment specified: 15 to 20 received Ad26.COV2.S at low or high dose, single or two shots; about 5 received placebo; per-sample allocation not given. After the first vaccine or placebo injection, samples were drawn on day 63. The sample here was peripheral blood, taken in a trial of Ad26.COV2.S vaccine versus placebo. The receptors here all came from a person aged 18-65 years who received the Ad26.COV2.S COVID-19 vaccine or a placebo.

This clone was counted a single time. In DNA, the CDR3 is TGTGCCAGCAGCCCCGACCTCAGCTATGGCTACACCTTC. Its protein product is CASSPDLSYGYTF. V and J are TRBV28 and TRBJ1-2; D is undetermined. The CDR3 is 13 amino acids. Germline assignment: CDR1 MDHEN and CDR2 SYDVKM. The ends were cut back, 6 bases at V and 4 bases at J, with 12 bases in the middle.

V is TRBV2 and J is TRBJ1-1; D is unresolved. Deletions cut 8 bases from V and 2 bases from J, with 9 bases between. CDR1 and CDR2 from the germline V gene are SNHLY and FYNNEI. The CDR3 has 12 amino acids. The CDR3 here is CASAGTNTEAFF. The CDR3 DNA reads as TGTGCCAGCGCGGGCACTAACACTGAAGCTTTCTTT.

The J gene is TRBJ2-1, the V gene TRBV18; D is unclear. The ends were cut back, 3 bases at V and 0 bases at J, with 9 bases in the middle. Germline CDR1 is KGHSH and CDR2 is LQKENI. CDR3 length equals 15 residues. Written as DNA, the CDR3 is TGTGCCAGCTCACCGATGCGGAACTCCTACAATGAGCAGTTCTTC. Protein: CASSPMRNSYNEQFF.

The chain carries TRBV3-1 (or the pseudogene TRBV3-2) and TRBJ2-2, with 7 bases lining up with TRBD2. V lost 0 bases to trimming and J lost 6 bases; unmatched junction nucleotides: 4. The V gene's germline CDR1 is LGHDT and CDR2 YNNKEL (reference sequence). The CDR3 is 15 residues long. The CDR3 here is CASSQDYRGAGELFF. The CDR3 DNA is TGTGCCAGCAGCCAAGACTATCGGGGGGCCGGGGAGCTGTTTTTT.

This rearrangement joins TRBV5-6 to TRBJ2-6, with D unclear. CDR1 and CDR2 from the germline V gene are SGHDT and YYEEEE. Trimming cost V 2 bases and J 1 base, with 4 bases left between them. There are 14 residues in the CDR3. CDR3 residues: CASSFGSGANVLTF. CDR3 nucleotides: TGTGCCAGCAGCTTTGGGTCTGGGGCCAACGTCCTGACTTTC. The complete variable domain, with remaining parts taken from reference TRBV5-6 and TRBJ2-6, reads DAGVTQSPTHLIKTRGQQVTLRCSPKSGHDTVSWYQQALGQGPQFIFQYYEEEERQRGNFPDRFSGHQFPNYSSELNVNALLLGDSALYLCASSFGSGANVLTFGAGSRLTVL.

The gene calls are TRBV18 and TRBJ2-7; a weak D match, TRBD2 (6 bases). This CDR3 contains 13 residues. Trimming took off 2 bases at V and 5 bases at J, with 10 bases between the two ends. Per germline, CDR1 KGHSH and CDR2 LQKENI. CDR3: CASSPGGGHEQYF. The CDR3 region has the DNA TGTGCCAGCTCACCAGGGGGAGGACACGAGCAGTACTTC.

The rearrangement joins TRBV4-3 to TRBJ2-2; D remains unclear. The CDR3 extends over 15 amino acids. Deletions cut 3 bases from V and 6 bases from J, with 14 bases between. Germline V gene data show CDR1 as LGHNA and CDR2 as YSLEER. The CDR3 protein is CASSQGAAVAGELFF. CDR3 sequence (DNA): TGCGCCAGCAGCCAGGGTGCCGCTGTGGCCGGGGAGCTGTTTTTT.

This clone was recorded only once. The chain recombines TRBV27 with TRBJ1-1; D might be TRBD1 (6 bases). The germline gives CDR1 MNHEY, CDR2 SMNVEV (reference sequence). CDR3 length: 15 residues. Trimming took off 3 bases at V and 1 base at J, with 12 bases between the two ends. The CDR3 DNA reads TGTGCCAGCAGTTTGCGAGACAGGACGAACACTGAAGCTTTCTTT. This translates into CASSLRDRTNTEAFF.

V gene TRBV28 combines with J gene TRBJ2-7; 9 positions agree with TRBD1. This CDR3 has 14 residues. CDR1 is MDHEN, CDR2 SYDVKM, per germline. V dropped 5 bases and J dropped 6; count of bases not matched to a gene: 8. The CDR3 here is CASSSRDRDSEQYF. DNA for the CDR3: TGTGCCAGCAGTAGCCGGGACAGGGATAGCGAGCAGTACTTC.

This CDR3 is CASSLSGSTYEQYF. The CDR3 bases are TGCGCCAGCAGCCTTAGCGGGAGCACCTACGAGCAGTACTTC. The chain uses TRBV5-1 and TRBJ2-7, with TRBD2 identical over 9 bases. The CDR3 consists of 14 residues. V lost 4 bases, J lost 2 bases, and 4 bases stayed unmatched. Germline V gene data show CDR1 as SGHRS and CDR2 as YFSETQ.

The gene calls are TRBV18 and TRBJ1-1, with TRBD1 identical over 10 bases. The CDR3 has 17 residues. Trimming took 0 bases from V and 0 from J; bases not matched to a gene: 4. The germline V gene has CDR1 KGHSH and CDR2 LQKENI. The CDR3 region has the DNA TGTGCCAGCTCACCACCGGACAGGGGGTTACTGAACACTGAAGCTTTCTTT. This sequence encodes CASSPPDRGLLNTEAFF.

The chain has TRBV7-8 and TRBJ2-7, with TRBD2 identical over 8 bases. Germline lookup yields CDR1 SGHVS and CDR2 FQNEAQ. This CDR3 is 15 amino acids long. V shed 5 bases, J shed 2 bases, and the junction held 8 bases outside the gene matches. The CDR3: CASSPRAGGPYEQYF. The CDR3 DNA sequence: TGTGCCAGCAGCCCCCGGGCGGGAGGACCCTACGAGCAGTACTTC.

This chain joins TRBV29-1 and TRBJ2-5; 9 bases are shared with TRBD2. V was clipped by 6 bases and J by 3 bases; unmatched bases: 2. Germline CDR1 is SQVTM and CDR2 is ANQGSEA. CDR3 length equals 12 residues. CDR3 loop: CSVGLAEETQYF. In DNA, the CDR3 is TGCAGCGTGGGACTAGCCGAAGAGACCCAGTACTTC.

This chain links TRBV6-5 with TRBJ2-5; D remains unclear. With 2 bases removed from V and 4 bases from J, the gap between germline ends came to 2 bases. Germline values: CDR1 MNHEY, CDR2 SVGAGI. The CDR3 totals 11 residues. CDR3 nucleotides: TGTGCCAGCAGTTACCGAGAGACCCAGTACTTC. Translation: CASSYRETQYF.

This chain links TRBV28 with TRBJ2-3; TRBD2 matches at 11 bases. With 4 bases clipped from V and 6 bases from J, the junction kept 15 bases outside the gene matches. The CDR3 consists of 18 residues. Germline V gene lookup returns CDR1 MDHEN and CDR2 SYDVKM. The DNA for the CDR3 is TGTGCCAGCAGTTACCCTCCACAACTAGCGGGAGACGTTGATACGCAGTATTTT. Protein product: CASSYPPQLAGDVDTQYF. Full variable domain (outside the CDR3, taken from reference TRBV28 and TRBJ2-3): DVKVTQSSRYLVKRTGEKVFLECVQDMDHENMFWYRQDPGLGLRLIYFSYDVKMKEKGDIPEGYSVSREKKERFSLILESASTNQTSMYLCASSYPPQLAGDVDTQYFGPGTRLTVL.

The chain has TRBV28 and TRBJ2-7; 8 nucleotides align to TRBD2. J was trimmed by 2 bases and V by 4 bases; bases with no gene match: 13. CDR3 length: 17 residues. Germline V gene lookup returns CDR1 MDHEN and CDR2 SYDVKM. The CDR3 coding sequence is TGTGCCAGCAGTTCCACGCCGATAACGGGACTAGCCTACGAGCAGTACTTC. Translating gives CASSSTPITGLAYEQYF.

As to this clone: The same CDR3 also results from other DNA sequences found in this sample. The chain joins TRBV20-1 to TRBJ2-5; D ambiguous. In germline, CDR1 is DFQATT, CDR2 SNEGSKA (reference sequence). With 6 bases removed from V and 5 bases from J, the gap between germline ends came to 7 bases. This CDR3 comprises 10 residues. The chain's CDR3 is CSARLETQYF. The CDR3 region has the DNA TGCAGTGCGCGCCTGGAGACCCAGTACTTC.

The V and J genes are TRBV9 and TRBJ2-3; D perhaps matches TRBD2 (6 bases). The CDR3 sequence is 16 residues long. The germline gives CDR1 SGDLS, CDR2 YYNGEE. V gave up 0 bases and J gave up 3 bases, with 14 bases separating them. The CDR3 sequence is CASSVGVGGGTDTQYF. The CDR3 region has the DNA TGTGCCAGCAGCGTAGGGGTTGGGGGAGGAACAGATACGCAGTATTTT. Complete variable domain (other parts from reference TRBV9 and TRBJ2-3): DSGVTQTPKHLITATGQRVTLRCSPRSGDLSVYWYQQSLDQGLQFLIQYYNGEERAKGNILERFSAQQFPDLHSELNLSSLELGDSALYFCASSVGVGGGTDTQYFGPGTRLTVL.

This clone appeared a single time. The V call is TRBV5-4, the J call TRBJ2-7; the match to TRBD1 covers 8 bases. The length of the CDR3 is 15 residues. The germline gives CDR1 SGHNT, CDR2 YYREEE (reference sequence). V lost 0 bases to trimming and J lost 2 bases; unmatched junction nucleotides: 4. The CDR3 coding sequence is TGTGCCAGCAGCTTGGGGACAGGGAGCGCCTACGAGCAGTACTTC. It codes for CASSLGTGSAYEQYF. Variable domain in full (rest from reference TRBV5-4 and TRBJ2-7): ETGVTQSPTHLIKTRGQQVTLRCSSQSGHNTVSWYQQALGQGPQFIFQYYREEENGRGNFPPRFSGLQFPNYSSELNVNALELDDSALYLCASSLGTGSAYEQYFGPGTRLTVT.

This chain joins TRBV27 and TRBJ2-1; 13 bases fit TRBD2. This CDR3 spans 20 amino acids. The V segment lost 3 bases and the J segment 2 bases; nucleotides outside the gene matches: 13. Germline V gene data show CDR1 as MNHEY and CDR2 as SMNVEV (reference sequence). The DNA for the CDR3 is TGTGCCAGCAGTTTGACGTACCTTCCGGGACTAGCGGGAACCTACAATGAGCAGTTCTTC. The encoded protein is CASSLTYLPGLAGTYNEQFF.

CDR3 nucleotides: TGTGCCAGCAGCGTAGGGGCAGGGGGCGTGTATGGCTACACCTTC. Translating it yields CASSVGAGGVYGYTF. This chain uses TRBV9 with TRBJ1-2; TRBD1 agrees at 8 bases. Germline CDR1 and CDR2: SGDLS and YYNGEE. Losses at the gene ends were 0 bases for V and 5 bases for J; bases not matched to a gene: 6. The CDR3 length is 15 residues.

The V call is TRBV29-1, the J call TRBJ2-7; D not resolved. Germline CDR1 reads SQVTM; CDR2 reads ANQGSEA. The CDR3 consists of 11 residues. V was clipped by 7 bases and J by 3 bases, with 10 bases between them. The CDR3 sequence: CSAVVGYEQYF. For the CDR3, the DNA is TGCAGCGCAGTAGTCGGCTACGAGCAGTACTTC.

The chain combines TRBV4-1 with TRBJ1-2, with TRBD1 matching 8 bases. Germline loops: CDR1 MGHRA, CDR2 YSYEKL. The ends lost 2 bases at V and 1 base at J; junction bases unmatched: 6. The CDR3 is 16 amino acids. DNA for the CDR3: TGCGCCAGCAGCCAACTTCGGGGACAGGATAACTATGGCTACACCTTC. Translating it yields CASSQLRGQDNYGYTF.